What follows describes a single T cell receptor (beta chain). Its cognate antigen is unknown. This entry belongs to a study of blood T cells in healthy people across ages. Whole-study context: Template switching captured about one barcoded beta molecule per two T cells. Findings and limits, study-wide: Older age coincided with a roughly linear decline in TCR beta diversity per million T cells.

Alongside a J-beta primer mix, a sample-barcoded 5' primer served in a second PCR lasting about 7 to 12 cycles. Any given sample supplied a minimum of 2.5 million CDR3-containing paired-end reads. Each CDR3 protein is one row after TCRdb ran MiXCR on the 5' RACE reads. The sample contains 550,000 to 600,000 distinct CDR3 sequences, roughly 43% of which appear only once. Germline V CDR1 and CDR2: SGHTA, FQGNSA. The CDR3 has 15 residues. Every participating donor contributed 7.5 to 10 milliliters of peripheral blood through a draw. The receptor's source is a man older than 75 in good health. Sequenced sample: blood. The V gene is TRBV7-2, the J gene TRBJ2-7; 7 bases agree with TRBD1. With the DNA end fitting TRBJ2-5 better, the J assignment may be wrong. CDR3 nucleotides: TGTGCCAGCAGCTATAACAGGGGCCCCGGGGAGACCCAGTACTTC. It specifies CASSYNRGPGETQYF.